These 14 T cell receptor beta chains originate from one sample sequenced in a study of vaccination effects on CD4 cells after COVID-19. Clones were sequenced by immunoSEQ multiplex PCR, and TCRdb holds only the in-frame ones, with some missing. The table lists nearly 30,000 clones, around 67% of them singletons. No antigen has been assigned to these receptors. Prior to sequencing, the ViraFEST assay stimulated PBMC with viral peptide pools, which expanded the antigen-specific CD4+ T cells. Subsequent to approximately 9 days of culture, CD4+ T cells were isolated. The cohort was immunized with two doses of either the BNT162b2 or mRNA-1273 vaccine. The sample in question was CD4+ T cells from PBMCs cultured with HCoV-229E spike peptides, obtained after COVID-19 vaccination. These TCRs come from a human donor who received a COVID-19 vaccine.

The chain links TRBV10-1 to TRBJ2-5; D gene uncertain. The CDR3 is 12 amino acids. V dropped 2 bases and J dropped 0 bases, with 1 base sitting between them. Germline assignment: CDR1 WNHNN and CDR2 SYGVQD (reference sequence). CDR3 protein: CASSENQETQYF. In nucleotides, the CDR3 is TGCGCCAGCAGTGAGAACCAAGAGACCCAGTACTTC.

The CDR3: CASSPREETQYF. The DNA for the CDR3 is TGTGCCAGCTCACCTCGGGAGGAGACCCAGTACTTC. The chain recombines TRBV18 with TRBJ2-5; weak D call: TRBD2 (6 bases). CDR1 and CDR2 from the germline V gene are KGHSH and LQKENI. V was cut by 3 bases and J by 5 bases, with 7 bases left in between. The CDR3 sequence is 12 residues long.

This chain links TRBV5-4 with TRBJ2-7; 11 nucleotides align to TRBD2. Germline CDR1 and CDR2: SGHNT and YYREEE (reference sequence). The CDR3 extends over 15 amino acids. After removal of 1 base from V and 6 bases from J, the junction contained 6 bases not matched to a gene. The CDR3 reads CASSLNSGGAGEQYF. In DNA form, the CDR3 reads TGTGCCAGCAGCTTGAATAGCGGGGGGGCAGGCGAGCAGTACTTC.

The rearrangement joins TRBV5-6 to TRBJ1-6, with a tentative D call TRBD1 (5 bases). Trimming removed 1 base at V and 0 bases at J, with 8 bases between. Looked up from germline, CDR1 is SGHDT and CDR2 is YYEEEE. The CDR3 is 16 amino acids. This chain's CDR3 is CASSLSGGSYNSPLHF. In DNA form, the CDR3 reads TGTGCCAGCAGCTTGAGCGGGGGCTCCTATAATTCACCCCTCCACTTT.

The genes are TRBV9 and TRBJ2-5; 7 bases map to TRBD1. Germline assignment: CDR1 SGDLS and CDR2 YYNGEE. With 2 bases clipped from V and 5 bases from J, the junction kept 6 bases outside the gene matches. This CDR3 region has 14 residues. The CDR3 sequence is CASSVMTGRETQYF. Here the CDR3 DNA reads TGTGCCAGCAGCGTGATGACAGGGCGGGAGACCCAGTACTTC.

CDR3 in DNA: TGTGCCAGCAGCCAGGGGGAAAGGCGTACTAGGATAGCCGGGGAGCTGTTTTTT. Protein product: CASSQGERRTRIAGELFF. The chain employs TRBV3-1 (or the pseudogene TRBV3-2) and TRBJ2-2, with D perhaps matching TRBD1 or TRBD2 (5 bases each). The CDR3 is made up of 18 amino acids. Germline loops: CDR1 LGHDT, CDR2 YNNKEL (reference sequence). V was pared by 3 bases and J by 6 bases, with 23 bases between.

The chain employs TRBV7-7 and TRBJ2-2, with D perhaps matching TRBD2 (6 bases). The CDR3 length is 15 residues. The V and J ends lost 4 bases and 7 bases respectively, with 16 bases between them. From germline, CDR1 is SSHAT and CDR2 FNYEAQ (reference sequence). The CDR3 loop reads CASSSGRGSSGELFF. The CDR3 nucleotides are TGTGCCAGCAGCTCCGGACGGGGGAGTAGCGGGGAGCTGTTTTTT.

This rearrangement joins TRBV7-9 to TRBJ2-7; the D gene could be TRBD1 or TRBD2 (5 bases each). This CDR3 region has 12 residues. Per germline, CDR1 SEHNR and CDR2 FQNEAQ (reference sequence). With 5 bases removed from V and 6 bases from J, the gap between germline ends came to 11 bases. The DNA of the CDR3 is TGTGCCAGCAGCACCCCAGGGAGCGAGCAGTACTTC. Amino acid sequence: CASSTPGSEQYF.

This chain connects TRBV19 to TRBJ1-4; D gene uncertain. This CDR3 is built from 15 residues. The V end was cut by 4 bases, the J end by 0 bases, with 9 bases between. CDR1 is LNHDA and CDR2 is SQIVND in the germline V gene (reference sequence). The CDR3 bases are TGTGCCAGTAGTACGACCCGGACAACTAATGAAAAACTGTTTTTT. Its translation: CASSTTRTTNEKLFF.

In this sample, this clone turned up a few times. The rearrangement uses TRBV7-2 and TRBJ1-5; the match to TRBD1 covers 9 bases. The junction had 9 bases not matched to a gene; V was cut back by 0 bases and J by 9 bases. The CDR3 consists of 16 residues. CDR1 is SGHTA, CDR2 FQGNSA, per germline. Here the CDR3 reads CASSLARGQGGMPQHF. Here the CDR3 DNA reads TGTGCCAGCAGCTTAGCGCGGGGACAGGGAGGAATGCCCCAGCATTTT.

The chain couples TRBV7-8 to TRBJ1-5; D not certain. With 4 bases removed from V and 3 bases from J, the gap between germline ends came to 19 bases. Germline values: CDR1 SGHVS, CDR2 FQNEAQ. The length of the CDR3 is 17 residues. CDR3 nucleotides: TGTGCCAGCAGCTCCCTGGATGGGTATTGGGCCAATCAGCCCCAGCATTTT. Its protein product is CASSSLDGYWANQPQHF.

V is TRBV12-5 and J is TRBJ2-2; D unresolved. CDR1 and CDR2 (germline): LGHNT, FRNRAP. The CDR3 loop spans 15 amino acids. V was cut by 0 bases and J by 5 bases, with 10 bases left in between. CDR3 protein: CASGLVVAVTGELFF. DNA for the CDR3: TGTGCTAGTGGTTTGGTAGTTGCGGTGACCGGGGAGCTGTTTTTT.

This clone showed up just once. The chain joins TRBV29-1 to TRBJ2-5; 8 positions match TRBD1. CDR1 and CDR2 (germline): SQVTM, ANQGSEA. The CDR3 is 15 amino acids. The junction had 11 bases not matched to a gene; V was cut back by 4 bases and J by 4 bases. CDR3 region: CSVGGDRGFAETQYF. CDR3 bases: TGCAGCGTTGGGGGTGACAGGGGCTTTGCAGAGACCCAGTACTTC.

The chain couples TRBV7-9 to TRBJ1-6; D unclear. Trimming removed 2 bases from V and 2 bases from J, with 7 bases in between. Germline V gene sequence: CDR1 SEHNR, CDR2 FQNEAQ (reference sequence). This CDR3 contains 15 residues. The CDR3 protein is CASSLFSPYNSPLHF. CDR3 DNA sequence: TGTGCCAGCAGCTTATTCTCGCCCTATAATTCACCCCTCCACTTT.